These 11 T cell receptor beta chains were sequenced from one sample in a study of blood T cell repertoires in COVID-19. Method: immunoSEQ multiplex PCR; TCRdb's copy keeps in-frame clones and lacks some. The data hold roughly 87,000 clones, with about 87% observed a single time. Material: peripheral blood. These receptors were taken from a middle-aged man with acute or convalescent COVID-19.

The chain carries TRBV23-1 and TRBJ2-5; D not certain. Being an ORF, TRBV23-1 has a function that is uncertain. This CDR3 comprises 14 residues. V shed 7 bases and J shed 1 base, with 13 bases lying between them. The CDR3 spells CASNTVRSQETQYF. The CDR3 nucleotides are TGCGCCAGCAATACAGTCCGGTCCCAAGAGACCCAGTACTTC.

This clone has just a few counts. The rearrangement links TRBV6-2 or TRBV6-3 to TRBJ1-2, with TRBD1 matching 8 bases. The germline V gene encodes CDR1 MNHEY and CDR2 SVGEGT. The CDR3 has 13 residues. After removal of 4 bases from V and 8 bases from J, the junction contained 6 bases not matched to a gene. The CDR3 reads CASSSTGVRGYTF. The CDR3 nucleotides are TGTGCCAGCAGTTCGACAGGGGTTCGAGGCTACACCTTC.

The chain couples TRBV29-1 to TRBJ1-1; D not resolved. CDR1 SQVTM and CDR2 ANQGSEA come from the germline V gene. The CDR3 runs 13 residues. The V gene lost 4 bases and the J gene lost 0 bases, with 9 bases spanning the gap. CDR3 loop: CSVVWRVNTEAFF. The CDR3 DNA follows: TGCAGCGTTGTCTGGAGGGTGAACACTGAAGCTTTCTTT.

The rearrangement joins TRBV27 to TRBJ1-2, with D unresolved. V was cut by 0 bases and J by 8 bases, with 13 bases left in between. CDR3 length: 14 amino acids. Germline V gives CDR1 MNHEY, CDR2 SMNVEV (reference sequence). CDR3 bases: TGTGCCAGCAGTTTATCGGGCAGTTCTGGGGGCTACACCTTC. As protein: CASSLSGSSGGYTF.

The rearrangement uses TRBV19 and TRBJ1-4; D is undetermined. Germline lookup yields CDR1 LNHDA and CDR2 SQIVND (reference sequence). Deletions cut 1 base from V and 4 bases from J, with 7 bases between. This CDR3 is 14 amino acids long. CDR3 in DNA: TGTGCCAGTAGTATAGGAGGGAATAATGAAAAACTGTTTTTT. This codes for CASSIGGNNEKLFF. The entire variable domain, with the rest obtained from reference TRBV19 and TRBJ1-4, is as follows: DGGITQSPKYLFRKEGQNVTLSCEQNLNHDAMYWYRQDPGQGLRLIYYSQIVNDFQKGDIAEGYSVSREKKESFPLTVTSAQKNPTAFYLCASSIGGNNEKLFFGSGTQLSVL.

The V call is TRBV14, the J call TRBJ1-1, with TRBD1 identical over 11 bases. Germline V lookup: CDR1 SGHDN, CDR2 FVKESK. The CDR3 consists of 16 residues. Unmatched junction bases numbered 5, after V lost 1 base and J lost 4 bases. The CDR3 reads CASSQVAGTGGTEAFF. The CDR3 DNA reads as TGTGCCAGCAGCCAAGTAGCCGGGACAGGGGGCACTGAAGCTTTCTTT.

The rearrangement uses TRBV20-1 and TRBJ1-2; TRBD1 is a possible D gene (6 bases). Trimming removed 3 bases at V and 1 base at J, with 9 bases between. In germline, CDR1 is DFQATT, CDR2 SNEGSKA (reference sequence). CDR3 length: 13 amino acids. The DNA of the CDR3 is TGCAGTGCTAGTGGGACATATAACTATGGCTACACCTTC. Encoded protein: CSASGTYNYGYTF.

The chain uses TRBV5-6 and TRBJ1-6; no definite D call. The V end lost 1 base, the J end lost 7 bases, and 18 bases lay between the germline ends. Germline-derived CDR1 and CDR2 are SGHDT and YYEEEE. This CDR3 is built from 17 residues. The CDR3 DNA reads TGTGCCAGCAGCTTGAAATTGGGGAGTGTTCCCAATTCACCCCTCCACTTT. Protein product: CASSLKLGSVPNSPLHF.

This clone was found once. The chain has TRBV5-1 and TRBJ1-3, with D possibly TRBD1 on 6 matching bases. CDR1 and CDR2 (germline): SGHRS, YFSETQ. CDR3 length equals 16 residues. Trimming stripped 4 bases from V and 0 bases from J, with 14 bases between. CDR3 amino acids: CASSPGHMSSGNTIYF. CDR3 bases: TGCGCCAGCAGCCCGGGACACATGAGCTCTGGAAACACCATATATTTT.

This clone was counted once. The chain carries TRBV11-2 and TRBJ2-7; unclear D gene. The germline V gene encodes CDR1 SGHAT and CDR2 FQNNGV. V was cut by 2 bases and J by 6 bases, with 11 bases left in between. This CDR3 region has 13 residues. The CDR3 protein is CASSLIQFAEQYF. For the CDR3, the DNA is TGTGCCAGCAGCTTAATACAGTTTGCCGAGCAGTACTTC.

The V gene is TRBV12-3 or TRBV12-4, the J gene TRBJ1-5; D gene uncertain. The V end was cut by 4 bases, the J end by 7 bases, with 11 bases between. The CDR3 is 13 residues long. CDR3 in DNA: TGTGCCAGCAGTTCGAGAGGAAACCAGCCCCAGCATTTT. The encoded protein is CASSSRGNQPQHF.